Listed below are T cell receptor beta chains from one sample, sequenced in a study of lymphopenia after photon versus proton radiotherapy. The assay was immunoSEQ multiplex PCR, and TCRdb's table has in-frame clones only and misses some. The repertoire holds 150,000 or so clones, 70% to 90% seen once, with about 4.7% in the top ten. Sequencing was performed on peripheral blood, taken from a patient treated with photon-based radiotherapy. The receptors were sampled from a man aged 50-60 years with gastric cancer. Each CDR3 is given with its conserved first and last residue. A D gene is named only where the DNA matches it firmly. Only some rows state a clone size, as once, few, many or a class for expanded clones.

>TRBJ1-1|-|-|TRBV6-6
CASRGKEGNTEAFF
TGTGCCAGCAGGGGGAAGGAGGGGAACACTGAAGCTTTCTTT
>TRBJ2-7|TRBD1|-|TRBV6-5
CASSSGQGAYEQYF
TGTGCCAGCAGTTCCGGACAGGGGGCATACGAGCAGTACTTC
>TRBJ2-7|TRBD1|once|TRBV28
CASSPQGARGYEQYF
TGTGCCAGCAGCCCCCAGGGGGCGAGGGGCTACGAGCAGTACTTC
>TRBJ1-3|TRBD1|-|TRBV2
CASRGTGPAGNTIYF
TGTGCCAGCAGAGGGACAGGGCCGGCTGGAAACACCATATATTTT
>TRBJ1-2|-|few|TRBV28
CASSWDYGYTF
TGTGCCAGCAGTTGGGACTATGGCTACACCTTC
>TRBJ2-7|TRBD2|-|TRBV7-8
CASSSAAGVLYEQYF
TGTGCCAGCAGCTCCGCAGCGGGAGTCCTATACGAGCAGTACTTC
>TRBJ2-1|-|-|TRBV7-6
CASSSILDVAYNEQFF
TGTGCCAGCAGCTCCATACTAGACGTGGCCTACAATGAGCAGTTCTTC
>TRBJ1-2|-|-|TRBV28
CASNLGGRPGYTF
TGTGCCAGCAACTTGGGAGGGCGGCCTGGCTACACCTTC
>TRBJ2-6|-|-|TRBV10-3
CASRQSSGANVLTF
TGTGCCAGCAGACAGAGCTCTGGGGCCAACGTCCTGACTTTC
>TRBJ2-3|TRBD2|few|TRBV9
CASSFRLAVTDTQYF
TGTGCCAGCAGCTTCCGACTAGCGGTCACAGATACGCAGTATTTT
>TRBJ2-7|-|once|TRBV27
CASSERASSYEQYF
TGTGCCAGCAGTGAGCGGGCGAGCTCCTACGAGCAGTACTTC
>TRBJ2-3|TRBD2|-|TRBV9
CASSVSSGSTDTQYF
TGTGCCAGCAGCGTATCTAGCGGCAGCACAGATACGCAGTATTTT
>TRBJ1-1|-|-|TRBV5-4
CASSSQGPMNTEAFF
TGTGCCAGCAGCTCCCAGGGCCCTATGAACACTGAAGCTTTCTTT
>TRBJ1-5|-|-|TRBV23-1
CASSQSTGPRIGNQPQHF
TGCGCCAGCAGTCAATCGACGGGGCCGAGGATAGGCAATCAGCCCCAGCATTTT
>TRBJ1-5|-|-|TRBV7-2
CASSPDTNQPQHF
TGTGCCAGCAGCCCGGACACAAATCAGCCCCAGCATTTT
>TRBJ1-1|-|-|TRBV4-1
CASSQLGPTYGNTEAFF
TGCGCCAGCAGCCAACTCGGACCTACCTATGGGAACACTGAAGCTTTCTTT
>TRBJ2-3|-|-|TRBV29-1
CSVARPKTGTDTQYF
TGCAGCGTTGCTCGTCCCAAGACCGGCACAGATACGCAGTATTTT
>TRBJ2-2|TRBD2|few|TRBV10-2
CASSEEFYGSLAGVGTGELFF
TGCGCCAGCAGTGAGGAATTTTATGGGTCCCTAGCGGGAGTAGGGACCGGGGAGCTGTTTTTT
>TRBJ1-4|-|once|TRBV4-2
CASSQDRTATNEKLFF
TGTGCCAGCAGCCAAGACCGGACAGCAACTAATGAAAAACTGTTTTTT
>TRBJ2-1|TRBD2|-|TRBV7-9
CASSLGGSHNEQFF
TGTGCCAGCAGCTTGGGAGGGTCCCACAATGAGCAGTTCTTC
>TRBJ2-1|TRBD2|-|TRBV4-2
CASSQGELAGGLYNEQFF
TGTGCCAGCAGCCAAGGAGAACTAGCGGGGGGCCTCTACAATGAGCAGTTCTTC
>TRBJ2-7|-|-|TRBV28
CASSPRGASYEQYF
TGTGCCAGCAGCCCGAGGGGGGCCTCCTACGAGCAGTACTTC
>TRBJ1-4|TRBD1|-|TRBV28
CASRPPGTGGLELFF
TGTGCCAGCAGACCACCCGGGACAGGGGGACTTGAGTTGTTTTTT
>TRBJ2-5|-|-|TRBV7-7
CASSLAGYETQYF
TGTGCCAGCAGCTTAGCTGGGTACGAGACCCAGTACTTC
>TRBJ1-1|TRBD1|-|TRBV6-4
CASSDSQGDTEAFF
TGTGCCAGCAGTGACAGTCAGGGGGACACTGAAGCTTTCTTT
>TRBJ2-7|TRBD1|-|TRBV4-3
CASSQGDRPPYEQYF
TGCGCCAGCAGCCAGGGGGACAGGCCTCCCTACGAGCAGTACTTC
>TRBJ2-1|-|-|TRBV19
CASSTSGFTYNEQFF
TGTGCCAGTAGTACTTCAGGGTTTACCTACAATGAGCAGTTCTTC
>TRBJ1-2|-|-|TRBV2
CASSERRQSYGYTF
TGTGCCAGCAGTGAACGGCGACAGAGCTATGGCTACACCTTC
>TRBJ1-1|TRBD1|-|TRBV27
CASSYGQGAPEAFF
TGTGCCAGCAGTTACGGACAGGGGGCCCCTGAAGCTTTCTTT
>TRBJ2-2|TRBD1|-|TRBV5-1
CASSQTGGTGELFF
TGCGCCAGCAGTCAGACAGGGGGCACCGGGGAGCTGTTTTTT
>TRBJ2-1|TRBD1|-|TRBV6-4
CASSPGQGADEQFF
TGTGCCAGCAGTCCCGGACAGGGGGCCGATGAGCAGTTCTTC
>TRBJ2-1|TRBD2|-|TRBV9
CASSVRDRTSGINEQFF
TGTGCCAGCAGCGTGAGGGACCGGACTAGCGGGATCAATGAGCAGTTCTTC
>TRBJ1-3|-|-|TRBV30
CAWNPGRSGNTIYF
TGTGCCTGGAACCCCGGGAGGTCGGGAAACACCATATATTTT
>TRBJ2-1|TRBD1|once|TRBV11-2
CASSPRQGFEGINEQFF
TGTGCCAGCAGCCCGCGACAGGGGTTTGAGGGGATCAATGAGCAGTTCTTC
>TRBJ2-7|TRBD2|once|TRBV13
CASSSSQGLDYEQYF
TGTGCCAGCAGCTCTTCCCAGGGACTAGACTACGAGCAGTACTTC
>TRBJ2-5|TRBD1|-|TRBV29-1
CSVRDRKETQYF
TGCAGCGTCCGGGACAGAAAAGAGACCCAGTACTTC
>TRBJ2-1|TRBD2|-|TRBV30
CAWSSPGLARGEQFF
TGTGCCTGGAGTTCACCGGGACTAGCACGGGGTGAGCAGTTCTTC
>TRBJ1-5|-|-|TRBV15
CATSNGGARQPQHF
TGTGCCACCAGCAACGGGGGGGCTCGTCAGCCCCAGCATTTT
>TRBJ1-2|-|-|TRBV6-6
CASSYSGGNYGYTF
TGTGCCAGCAGTTACAGCGGCGGCAACTATGGCTACACCTTC